These T cell receptor beta chains were read from a single sample in a study of blood T cell repertoires in COVID-19. Profiled with immunoSEQ multiplex PCR; TCRdb holds only in-frame clones, not every one. The sample shows more than 11,000 clones, less than 90% of them seen only once. The sequenced sample was peripheral blood. The receptors stem from a man in his forties with active or convalescent COVID-19. The CDR3 runs from the conserved cysteine through the conserved F or W. D genes are given only for firm matches. Expanded clones are given a class, and other clones once, few, many or no size at all.

V gene,clone size,J gene,D gene,CDR3 protein,CDR3 DNA
TRBV6-6,.,TRBJ1-5,TRBD1,CASSTQGSQPQHF,TGTGCCAGCAGTACACAGGGGTCTCAGCCCCAGCATTTT
TRBV7-6,.,TRBJ1-1,.,CASSLDGEAFF,TGTGCCAGCAGCTTAGACGGTGAAGCTTTCTTT
TRBV2,.,TRBJ1-6,.,CASSDPRGGVGSPLHF,TGTGCCAGCAGTGACCCGAGGGGAGGTGTCGGTTCACCCCTCCACTTT
TRBV7-2,.,TRBJ2-7,TRBD1,CASSSYSGGVYEQYF,TGTGCCAGCAGCTCATACTCAGGGGGCGTGTACGAGCAGTACTTC
TRBV5-5,.,TRBJ2-7,.,CASSLGGSSYEQYF,TGTGCCAGCAGCTTGGGAGGTAGCTCCTACGAGCAGTACTTC
TRBV7-9,few,TRBJ2-1,TRBD1,CASSRQGRGQFF,TGTGCCAGCAGCCGACAGGGCCGAGGGCAGTTCTTC
TRBV3-1/TRBV3-2,.,TRBJ1-1,.,CASRRSHTEAFF,TGTGCCAGCAGGCGTAGTCACACTGAAGCTTTCTTT
TRBV10-3,.,TRBJ1-5,TRBD1,CAISDPGQGNQPQHF,TGTGCCATCAGCGACCCGGGACAGGGCAATCAGCCCCAGCATTTT
TRBV7-9,.,TRBJ1-4,.,CASSSWTDAGEKLFF,TGTGCCAGCAGCTCATGGACAGACGCCGGTGAAAAACTGTTTTTT
TRBV7-9,few,TRBJ1-2,.,CASRLGGKDGGYTF,TGTGCCAGCAGGCTCGGGGGGAAGGATGGTGGCTACACCTTC
TRBV6-5,.,TRBJ2-7,TRBD2,CASSYTSVRSYEQYF,TGTGCCAGCAGTTATACTAGCGTGAGATCCTACGAGCAGTACTTC
TRBV19,.,TRBJ1-1,TRBD1,CASRRGLGTEAFF,TGTGCCAGTAGGAGGGGGCTGGGCACTGAAGCTTTCTTT
TRBV2,once,TRBJ2-1,.,CASLEKGAYNEQFF,TGTGCCAGCCTTGAGAAAGGGGCCTACAATGAGCAGTTCTTC
TRBV3-1/TRBV3-2,.,TRBJ2-4,.,CASSRDFQDIQYF,TGTGCCAGCAGCCGGGACTTCCAGGACATTCAGTACTTC
TRBV27,.,TRBJ1-1,.,CASSFLAGTGGIIEAFF,.
TRBV6-6,.,TRBJ2-5,TRBD1,CASSSPGQEETQYF,TGTGCCAGCAGTTCCCCCGGACAGGAAGAGACCCAGTACTTC
TRBV7-2,.,TRBJ2-3,.,CASSLDRVGTDTQYF,TGTGCCAGCAGCTTAGATCGGGTTGGCACAGATACGCAGTATTTT
TRBV7-9,.,TRBJ1-2,.,CASSSRGDTSGYTF,TGTGCCAGCAGCTCGAGAGGGGACACCAGCGGCTACACCTTC
TRBV2,.,TRBJ2-5,TRBD1,CASSALDRGEETQYF,TGTGCCAGCAGTGCCTTGGACAGGGGCGAGGAGACCCAGTACTTC
TRBV7-8,.,TRBJ1-2,.,CASSLGRNAYGYTF,TGTGCCAGCAGCTTAGGCAGGAATGCCTATGGCTACACCTTC
TRBV7-3,.,TRBJ2-5,TRBD2,CASSLERGDQETQYF,TGTGCCAGCAGCTTAGAGCGGGGGGACCAAGAGACCCAGTACTTC
TRBV9,few,TRBJ2-2,.,CASSRRSTGELFF,TGTGCCAGCAGTAGGCGGTCCACCGGGGAGCTGTTTTTT
TRBV5-5,.,TRBJ2-3,TRBD1,CASGIGTGGRDTQYF,TGTGCCAGCGGAATAGGGACAGGGGGTAGGGATACGCAGTATTTT
TRBV7-6,once,TRBJ2-3,TRBD2,CASSLGLAGGTDTQYF,TGTGCCAGCAGCCTGGGACTAGCGGGGGGGACAGATACGCAGTATTTT
TRBV13,.,TRBJ2-3,TRBD2,CASSLGSSGDTDTQYF,TGTGCCAGCAGCTTAGGTTCTAGCGGGGACACAGATACGCAGTATTTT
TRBV5-1,.,TRBJ2-3,.,CASSLLLEGGTDTQYF,TGCGCCAGCAGCCTCCTTTTAGAGGGCGGCACAGATACGCAGTATTTT
TRBV2,few,TRBJ1-3,.,CASSEFWGESSGNTIYF,TGTGCCAGCAGTGAATTCTGGGGCGAGAGCTCTGGAAACACCATATATTTT
TRBV6-5,.,TRBJ2-3,.,CASSIRRVTDTQYF,TGTGCCAGCAGTATAAGGAGGGTCACAGATACGCAGTATTTT
TRBV27,.,TRBJ2-4,TRBD1,CASSGGRTGMNIQYF,TGTGCCAGCAGTGGGGGCCGGACAGGGATGAACATTCAGTACTTC
TRBV9,.,TRBJ1-4,TRBD1,CASSVGVPWDRSVLTTNEKLFF,TGTGCCAGCAGCGTAGGAGTCCCGTGGGACAGGTCCGTCCTAACCACTAATGAAAAACTGTTTTTT
TRBV19,.,TRBJ2-1,.,CASNGALNSYNEQFF,TGTGCCAGTAATGGGGCATTAAACTCCTACAATGAGCAGTTCTTC
TRBV12-3/TRBV12-4,.,TRBJ1-1,TRBD1,CASSQTGDTEAFF,TGTGCCAGCAGTCAAACAGGGGACACTGAAGCTTTCTTT
TRBV19,.,TRBJ1-5,TRBD1,CASRTGGSNQPQHF,TGTGCCAGTAGAACAGGGGGTTCTAATCAGCCCCAGCATTTT
TRBV19,.,TRBJ2-6,.,CASKFDRGANVLTF,TGTGCCAGTAAATTCGATAGAGGGGCCAACGTCCTGACTTTC
TRBV4-1,.,TRBJ2-7,.,CASSQDLVYEQYF,TGCGCCAGCAGCCAAGATCTTGTGTACGAGCAGTACTTC
TRBV2,.,TRBJ1-5,TRBD1,CASSTGQGYNQPQHF,TGTGCCAGCAGTACGGGACAGGGCTACAATCAGCCCCAGCATTTT
TRBV28,.,TRBJ1-5,.,CASSDWRQHF,TGTGCCAGCAGCGATTGGCGGCAGCATTTT
TRBV10-3,.,TRBJ1-6,.,CATSADSYNSPLHF,TGTGCCACGTCAGCGGACTCCTATAATTCACCCCTCCACTTT
TRBV5-4,.,TRBJ2-1,TRBD1,CASSSQGVSYEQFF,TGTGCCAGCAGCTCCCAGGGGGTGTCGTATGAGCAGTTCTTC
TRBV6-6,.,TRBJ2-1,.,CASISRLSSYNEQFF,TGTGCCAGCATTTCCCGTTTGAGCTCCTACAATGAGCAGTTCTTC
TRBV11-2,.,TRBJ2-7,TRBD1,CASSPGTGRLEQYF,TGTGCCAGCAGCCCCGGGACAGGTAGGCTCGAGCAGTACTTC
TRBV28,.,TRBJ1-1,.,CASSYRGAFRENTEAFF,TGTGCCAGCAGTTATCGGGGGGCGTTTCGCGAGAACACTGAAGCTTTCTTT
TRBV3-1/TRBV3-2,.,TRBJ2-7,TRBD1,CASTQGQGAYEQYF,TGTGCCAGCACCCAGGGGCAGGGGGCCTACGAGCAGTACTTC
TRBV2,.,TRBJ1-6,.,CASGILGGENSPLHF,TGTGCCAGCGGTATACTGGGCGGGGAGAATTCACCCCTCCACTTT
TRBV7-9,.,TRBJ2-3,.,CASSSAGGTDTQYF,TGTGCCAGCAGCTCCGCAGGGGGCACAGATACGCAGTATTTT
TRBV18,once,TRBJ1-5,.,CASSPDSYSNQPQHF,TGTGCCAGCTCACCCGACAGTTATAGCAATCAGCCCCAGCATTTT
TRBV7-2,few,TRBJ1-1,.,CASSRNQIQGNTEAFF,TGTGCCAGCTCCAGGAACCAAATACAGGGGAACACTGAAGCTTTCTTT
TRBV18,.,TRBJ2-1,TRBD1,CASCQGVHFHEQFF,TGTGCCAGCTGCCAGGGGGTTCACTTCCATGAGCAGTTCTTC
TRBV28,once,TRBJ2-7,TRBD1,CASSAGGFTGQYF,TGTGCCAGCAGTGCAGGGGGTTTTACTGGGCAGTACTTC
TRBV7-3,few,TRBJ2-6,.,CASSLFSGANVLTF,TGTGCCAGCAGCCTCTTCTCTGGGGCCAACGTCCTGACTTTC
TRBV7-8,.,TRBJ2-3,.,CASRSLGDSQHHTQYF,TGTGCCAGCAGATCATTAGGGGACTCACAACACCATACGCAGTATTTT
TRBV6-5,.,TRBJ2-7,TRBD1,CASSPDRGLYEQYF,TGTGCCAGCAGCCCCGACAGGGGGCTCTACGAGCAGTACTTC
TRBV7-2,.,TRBJ1-2,TRBD1,CASSYLRGQGVDGYTF,TGTGCCAGCAGCTACTTACGTGGACAGGGGGTCGATGGCTACACCTTC
TRBV19,few,TRBJ1-5,.,CATNRGGSRNQPQHF,TGTGCCACAAATCGCGGCGGGTCTCGCAATCAGCCCCAGCATTTT
TRBV7-9,.,TRBJ2-7,TRBD1,CASSHPGQGTLLYEQYF,TGTGCCAGCAGCCATCCGGGACAGGGTACCCTCTTGTACGAGCAGTACTTC